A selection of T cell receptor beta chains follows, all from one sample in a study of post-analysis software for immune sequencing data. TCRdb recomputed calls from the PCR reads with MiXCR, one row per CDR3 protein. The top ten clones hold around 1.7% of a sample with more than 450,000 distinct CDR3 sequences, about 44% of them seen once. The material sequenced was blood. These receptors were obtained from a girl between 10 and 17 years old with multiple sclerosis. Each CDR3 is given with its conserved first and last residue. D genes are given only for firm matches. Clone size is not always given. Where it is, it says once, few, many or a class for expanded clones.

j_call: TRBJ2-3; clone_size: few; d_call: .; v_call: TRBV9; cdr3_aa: CASSVGRSTDTQYF; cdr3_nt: TGTGCCAGCAGCGTAGGCAGGAGCACAGATACGCAGTATTTT
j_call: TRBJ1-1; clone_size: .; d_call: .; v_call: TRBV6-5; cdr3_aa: CASSRGREAFF; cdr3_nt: TGTGCCAGCAGCCGCGGACGGGAAGCTTTCTTT
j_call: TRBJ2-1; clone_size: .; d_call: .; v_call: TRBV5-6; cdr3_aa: CASSFGKTGNEQFF; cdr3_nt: TGTGCCAGCAGCTTCGGGAAAACAGGGAATGAGCAGTTCTTC
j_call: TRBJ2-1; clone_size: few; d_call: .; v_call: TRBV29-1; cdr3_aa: CSARSGNEQFF; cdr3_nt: TGCAGCGCCCGATCGGGCAATGAGCAGTTCTTC
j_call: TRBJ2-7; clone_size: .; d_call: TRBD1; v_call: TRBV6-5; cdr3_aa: CASSSSPLDRGRYEQYF; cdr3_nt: TGTGCCAGCAGTTCTTCCCCTCTCGACAGGGGTAGATACGAGCAGTACTTC
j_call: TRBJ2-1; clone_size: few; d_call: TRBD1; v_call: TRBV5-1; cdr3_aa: CASSTGTGSNEQFF; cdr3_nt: TGCGCCAGCAGTACCGGGACAGGGTCCAATGAGCAGTTCTTC
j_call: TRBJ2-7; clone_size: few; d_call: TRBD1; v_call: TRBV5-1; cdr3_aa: CASSSSTGGHEQYF; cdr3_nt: TGCGCCAGCAGCTCCTCGACAGGGGGTCACGAGCAGTACTTC
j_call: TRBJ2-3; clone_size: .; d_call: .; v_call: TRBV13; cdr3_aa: CASSLQLHTQYF; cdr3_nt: TGTGCCAGCAGCTTACAACTCCATACGCAGTATTTT
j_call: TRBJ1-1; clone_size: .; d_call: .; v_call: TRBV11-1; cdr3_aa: CASSLDSEGEAFF; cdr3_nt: TGTGCCAGCAGCTTAGATTCGGAGGGTGAAGCTTTCTTT
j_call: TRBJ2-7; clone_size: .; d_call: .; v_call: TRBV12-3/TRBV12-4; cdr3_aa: CASSSRSPYEQYF; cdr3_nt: TGTGCCAGCAGTTCCCGAAGTCCCTACGAGCAGTACTTC
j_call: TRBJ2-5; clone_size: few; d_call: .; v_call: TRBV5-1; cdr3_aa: CASSAGQLQETQYF; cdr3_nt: TGCGCCAGCAGCGCGGGACAGCTCCAAGAGACCCAGTACTTC
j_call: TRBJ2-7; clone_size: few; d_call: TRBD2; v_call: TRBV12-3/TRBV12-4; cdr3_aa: CASSFWRGSSYEQYF; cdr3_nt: TGTGCCAGCAGTTTCTGGCGGGGGAGCTCCTACGAGCAGTACTTC
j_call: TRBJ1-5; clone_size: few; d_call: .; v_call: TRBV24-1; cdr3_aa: CATSDAGQPFNQPQHF; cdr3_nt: TGTGCCACCAGTGACGCCGGACAGCCTTTCAATCAGCCCCAGCATTTT
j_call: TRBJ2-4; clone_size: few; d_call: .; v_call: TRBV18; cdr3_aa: CASSMREAKNIQYF; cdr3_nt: TGTGCCAGCTCAATGCGAGAAGCCAAAAACATTCAGTACTTC
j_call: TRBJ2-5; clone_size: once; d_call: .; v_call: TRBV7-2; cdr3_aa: CASSQAARPKETQYF; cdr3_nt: TGTGCCAGCAGTCAAGCTGCCCGACCGAAAGAGACCCAGTACTTC
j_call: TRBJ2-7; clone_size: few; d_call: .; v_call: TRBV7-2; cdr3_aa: CASSRTKGESYEQYF; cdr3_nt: TGTGCCAGCAGCAGGACGAAAGGGGAGTCCTACGAGCAGTACTTC
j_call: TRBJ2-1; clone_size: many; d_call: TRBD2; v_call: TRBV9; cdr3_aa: CASSLRLAGGNIEQFF; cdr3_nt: TGTGCCAGCAGCTTGCGACTAGCGGGGGGGAATATTGAGCAGTTCTTC
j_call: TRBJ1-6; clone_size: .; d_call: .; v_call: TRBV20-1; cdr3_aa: CSARDISGSAYNSPLHF; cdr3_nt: TGCAGTGCTAGAGATATCTCCGGTTCAGCCTATAATTCACCCCTCCACTTT
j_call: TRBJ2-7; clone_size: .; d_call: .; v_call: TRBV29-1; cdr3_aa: CSVERGLGGNEQYF; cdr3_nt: TGCAGCGTTGAGAGGGGACTAGGGGGCAACGAGCAGTACTTC
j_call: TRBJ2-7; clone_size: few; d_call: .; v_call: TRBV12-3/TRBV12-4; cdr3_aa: CASSFSGEGRSYEQYF; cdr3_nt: TGTGCCAGCAGTTTTTCAGGGGAGGGCCGTTCCTACGAGCAGTACTTC
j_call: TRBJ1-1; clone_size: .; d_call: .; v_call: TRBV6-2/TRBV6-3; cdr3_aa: CASNEQGRTEAFF; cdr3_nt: TGTGCCAGCAACGAACAGGGTAGGACTGAAGCTTTCTTT
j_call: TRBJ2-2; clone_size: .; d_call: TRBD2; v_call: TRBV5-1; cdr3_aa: CASSLNAGGGTGELFF; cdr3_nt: TGCGCCAGCAGCTTGAATGCGGGAGGCGGCACCGGGGAGCTGTTTTTT
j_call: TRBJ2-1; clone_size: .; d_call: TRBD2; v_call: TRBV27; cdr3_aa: CASSRPPRLAGVNEQFF; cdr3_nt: TGTGCCAGCAGCCGACCTCCTCGGCTAGCGGGAGTCAATGAGCAGTTCTTC
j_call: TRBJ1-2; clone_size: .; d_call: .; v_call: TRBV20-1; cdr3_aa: CSAREGGYGYTF; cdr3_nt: TGCAGTGCTAGAGAGGGGGGCTATGGCTACACCTTC
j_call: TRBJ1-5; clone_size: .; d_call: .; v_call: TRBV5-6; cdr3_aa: CASSLSFGGAYSNQPQHF; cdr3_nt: TGTGCCAGCAGCTTAAGTTTTGGAGGAGCCTATAGCAATCAGCCCCAGCATTTT
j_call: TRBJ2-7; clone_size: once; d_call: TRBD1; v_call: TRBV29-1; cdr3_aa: CSVVGAGQGPGEQYF; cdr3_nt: TGCAGCGTTGTTGGAGCGGGACAGGGGCCTGGGGAGCAGTACTTC
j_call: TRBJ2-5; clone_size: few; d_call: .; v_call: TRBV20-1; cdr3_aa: CSAREGRQQETQYF; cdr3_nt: TGCAGTGCTAGAGAAGGACGCCAACAAGAGACCCAGTACTTC
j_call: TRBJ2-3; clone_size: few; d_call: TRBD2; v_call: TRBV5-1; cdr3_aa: CASSLSTSGITDTQYF; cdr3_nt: TGCGCCAGCAGCTTGAGCACTAGCGGGATCACAGATACGCAGTATTTT
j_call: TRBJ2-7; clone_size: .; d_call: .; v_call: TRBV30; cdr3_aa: CAWNRGDEQYF; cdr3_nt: TGTGCCTGGAATAGGGGTGACGAGCAGTACTTC
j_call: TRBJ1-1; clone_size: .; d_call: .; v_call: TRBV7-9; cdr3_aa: CASSRIGGTRTEAFF; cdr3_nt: TGTGCCAGCAGTCGCATCGGGGGCACTAGGACTGAAGCTTTCTTT
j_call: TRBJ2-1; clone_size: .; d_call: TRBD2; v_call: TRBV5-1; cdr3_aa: CASSGGTSGSDEQFF; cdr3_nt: TGCGCCAGCAGCGGGGGGACTAGCGGGAGTGATGAGCAGTTCTTC
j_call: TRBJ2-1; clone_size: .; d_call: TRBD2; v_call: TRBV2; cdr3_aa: CASPNSGSVVF; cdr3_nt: TGTGCCAGCCCAAATAGCGGGAGTGTGGTCTTC
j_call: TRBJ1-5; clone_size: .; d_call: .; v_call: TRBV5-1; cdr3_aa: CASRPSGVSNQPQHF; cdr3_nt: TGCGCCAGCAGGCCCTCAGGGGTGAGCAATCAGCCCCAGCATTTT
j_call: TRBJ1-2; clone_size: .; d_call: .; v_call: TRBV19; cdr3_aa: CASRKGEYGYTF; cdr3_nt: TGTGCCAGTAGAAAGGGCGAGTATGGCTACACCTTC
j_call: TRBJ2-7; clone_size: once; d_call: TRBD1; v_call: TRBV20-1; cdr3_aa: CSALPGQKSYEQYF; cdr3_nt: TGCAGTGCTTTGCCGGGACAGAAGTCCTACGAGCAGTACTTC
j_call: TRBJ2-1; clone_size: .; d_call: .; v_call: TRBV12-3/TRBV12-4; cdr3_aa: CASSPRENRSYNEQFF; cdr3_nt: TGTGCCAGCAGTCCACGTGAGAACCGCTCCTACAATGAGCAGTTCTTC
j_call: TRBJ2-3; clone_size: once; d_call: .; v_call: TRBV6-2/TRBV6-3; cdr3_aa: CASSYRQPSTDTQYF; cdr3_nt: TGTGCCAGCAGTTACCGTCAACCTAGCACAGATACGCAGTATTTT
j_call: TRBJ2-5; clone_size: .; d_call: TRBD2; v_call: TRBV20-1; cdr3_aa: CSARGLAETQYF; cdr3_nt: TGCAGTGCTAGGGGACTAGCGGAGACCCAGTACTTC